What follows are 27 T cell receptor beta chains derived from one specimen sequenced in a study of OX40 agonist ivuxolimab in advanced cancers. TCRdb's table, derived via immunoSEQ multiplex PCR, lists solely in-frame clones and lacks some. The sample carries approximately 64,000 clones, over 80% recorded once. The starting material was CD4+ or CD8+ T cells sorted from blood, obtained in a trial of the OX40 agonist ivuxolimab. The receptors originated from an adult with an advanced solid tumor such as melanoma, head and neck, liver or kidney cancer.

The chain recombines TRBV4-1 with TRBJ2-7, with D tentatively TRBD2 (5 bases). The CDR3 spans 15 residues. Trimming stripped 1 base from V and 0 bases from J, with 10 bases between. Germline V CDR1 and CDR2: MGHRA, YSYEKL. This CDR3 is CASSQADYLSYEQYF. CDR3 nucleotide sequence: TGCGCCAGCAGCCAAGCCGACTACCTCTCCTACGAGCAGTACTTC.

The chain carries TRBV30 and TRBJ1-2; D ambiguous. The CDR3 length is 15 residues. Germline V gives CDR1 GTSNPN, CDR2 SVGIG (reference sequence). Trimming shortened V by 0 bases and J by 4 bases, and 15 bases separated the two germline ends. The CDR3 coding sequence is TGTGCCTGGAGTGTAACCCCCCCCGGTATCTATGGCTACACCTTC. It yields the protein CAWSVTPPGIYGYTF.

The chain recombines TRBV7-9 with TRBJ2-1; possibly TRBD2 for D (6 bases). This CDR3 has 14 residues. The V end was cut by 2 bases, the J end by 14 bases, with 19 bases between. Germline V lookup: CDR1 SEHNR, CDR2 FQNEAQ (reference sequence). The CDR3 region has the DNA TGTGCCAGCAGCTTATTTGTGATGGGGGGAAAAAAGTTCTTC. It is translated as CASSLFVMGGKKFF.

V is TRBV7-3 and J is TRBJ1-1; D unclear. CDR3 size: 14 residues. Germline values: CDR1 SGHTA, CDR2 FQGTGA. The V end was cut by 2 bases, the J end by 0 bases, with 7 bases between. Here the CDR3 reads CASSLDRLNTEAFF. DNA of the CDR3: TGTGCCAGCAGCTTAGACCGGTTGAACACTGAAGCTTTCTTT.

The rearrangement links TRBV11-2 to TRBJ2-7; 9 bases are a match to TRBD2. Losses at the gene ends were 3 bases for V and 2 bases for J; bases not matched to a gene: 8. Germline loops: CDR1 SGHAT, CDR2 FQNNGV. The CDR3 is made up of 16 amino acids. The CDR3 sequence is CASSFQAGTSTYEQYF. Written as DNA, the CDR3 is TGTGCCAGCAGCTTCCAGGCCGGGACTAGCACCTACGAGCAGTACTTC.

This chain links TRBV4-3 with TRBJ2-2; the match to TRBD2 covers 9 bases. Trimming removed 1 base from V and 6 bases from J; junction bases left unmatched: 15. The CDR3 is 19 amino acids. The germline V gene encodes CDR1 LGHNA and CDR2 YSLEER. CDR3 in amino acids: CASSQGILGEAGGPGELFF. CDR3 in DNA: TGCGCCAGCAGCCAAGGCATCCTAGGGGAAGCGGGAGGTCCCGGGGAGCTGTTTTTT.

J is TRBJ1-4 and V is TRBV6-6, with D maybe TRBD1 (6 bases). CDR3 size: 16 residues. Germline CDR1 and CDR2: MNHNY and SVGAGI (reference sequence). V was cut by 2 bases and J by 8 bases, with 18 bases left in between. Here the CDR3 reads CASSYGLGRGGEKLFF. CDR3 nucleotides: TGTGCCAGCAGTTACGGGTTGGGGAGGGGGGGAGAAAAACTGTTTTTT.

This clone was found once. The V and J genes are TRBV4-3 and TRBJ2-3; D not resolved. CDR3 length: 13 residues. The V gene lost 6 bases and the J gene lost 4 bases, with 11 bases spanning the gap. Germline V gene lookup returns CDR1 LGHNA and CDR2 YSLEER. The CDR3 is CASRPTSADTQYF. In DNA form, the CDR3 reads TGCGCCAGCAGACCCACATCAGCAGATACGCAGTATTTT.

The chain employs TRBV4-3 and TRBJ2-7; TRBD1 agrees at 11 bases. Germline V gene lookup returns CDR1 LGHNA and CDR2 YSLEER. This CDR3 comprises 18 residues. V was clipped by 0 bases and J by 3 bases; unmatched bases: 10. The DNA of the CDR3 is TGCGCCAGCAGCCAAGATTTACCTAGGACAGGGGGCAGCTACGAGCAGTACTTC. Encoded protein: CASSQDLPRTGGSYEQYF.

This clone was observed a single time. The chain joins TRBV29-1 to TRBJ1-5, with 9 bases lining up with TRBD1. The length of the CDR3 is 13 residues. The trim removed 5 bases at V and 5 bases at J, leaving 4 bases unmatched. Germline CDR1 reads SQVTM; CDR2 reads ANQGSEA. In nucleotides, the CDR3 is TGCAGCGTTTTAGACAGGGGGGATCAGCCCCAGCATTTT. This gives the protein CSVLDRGDQPQHF. The full variable domain, its missing parts supplied by reference TRBV29-1 and TRBJ1-5, is SAVISQKPSRDICQRGTSLTIQCQVDSQVTMMFWYRQQPGQSLTLIATANQGSEATYESGFVIDKFPISRPNLTFSTLTVSNMSPEDSSIYLCSVLDRGDQPQHFGDGTRLSIL.

This clone was counted a single time. This rearrangement joins TRBV25-1 to TRBJ2-2, with TRBD1 as a possible D gene (6 bases). This CDR3 contains 15 residues. V was cut by 1 base and J by 7 bases, with 13 bases left in between. From germline, CDR1 is MGHDK and CDR2 SYGVNS. CDR3 in amino acids: CASSESLGAVGELFF. CDR3 nucleotides: TGTGCCAGCAGTGAATCGCTGGGGGCGGTCGGGGAGCTGTTTTTT.

The chain carries TRBV20-1 and TRBJ2-7; D might be TRBD2 (5 bases). Germline assignment: CDR1 DFQATT and CDR2 SNEGSKA (reference sequence). V shed 8 bases and J shed 4 bases, with 12 bases lying between them. The CDR3 sequence is 11 residues long. The CDR3 nucleotides read TGCAGTTCTATGACGGGGTACGAGCAGTACTTC. Translated: CSSMTGYEQYF.

The chain links TRBV5-1 to TRBJ1-4, with D possibly TRBD1 on 6 matching bases. Germline assignment: CDR1 SGHRS and CDR2 YFSETQ. V was shortened by 0 bases and J by 11 bases, with 14 bases between the two germline ends. The CDR3 loop spans 14 amino acids. This CDR3 is CASSLEGGRQKLFF. CDR3 in DNA: TGCGCCAGCAGCTTGGAAGGGGGAAGACAGAAACTGTTTTTT.

The rearrangement joins TRBV18 to TRBJ2-1; a weak D match, TRBD2 (6 bases). The V gene lost 6 bases and the J gene lost 10 bases, with 13 bases spanning the gap. The CDR3 spans 12 residues. Germline V gives CDR1 KGHSH, CDR2 LQKENI. The CDR3: CASSPTSPEQFF. The CDR3 DNA is TGTGCCAGCTCCCCTACTAGCCCAGAGCAGTTCTTC.

The V and J genes are TRBV10-3 and TRBJ1-2, with D perhaps matching TRBD1 (6 bases). The CDR3 spans 14 residues. Trimming took off 8 bases at V and 8 bases at J, with 21 bases between the two ends. Germline V CDR1 and CDR2: ENHRY, SYGVKD. The CDR3 loop reads CAIGGRTTGKGYTF. The DNA for the CDR3 is TGTGCCATCGGGGGTCGTACGACAGGCAAGGGCTACACCTTC.

The chain employs TRBV19 and TRBJ2-1; 7 bases are a match to TRBD2. Trimming cost V 10 bases and J 3 bases; bases outside gene matches: 6. The CDR3 length is 13 residues. Per germline, CDR1 LNHDA and CDR2 SQIVND (reference sequence). CDR3 nucleotide sequence: TGTGCCACGGCGGGAGAGGGCTACAATGAGCAGTTCTTC. It codes for CATAGEGYNEQFF.

The chain has TRBV7-2 and TRBJ1-2; D gene unclear. CDR3 size: 14 residues. Trimming removed 2 bases at V and 2 bases at J, with 9 bases between. Germline CDR1 reads SGHTA; CDR2 reads FQGNSA. CDR3 in amino acids: CASSLPGINYGYTF. CDR3 DNA sequence: TGTGCCAGCAGCTTACCCGGCATAAACTATGGCTACACCTTC.

The V gene is TRBV5-1, the J gene TRBJ2-5; tentative D call: TRBD1 (6 bases). This CDR3 spans 14 amino acids. V lost 4 bases and J lost 5, with 15 bases in between. Per the germline V gene, CDR1 is SGHRS and CDR2 is YFSETQ. This CDR3 reads CASSTQGSGETQYF. CDR3 sequence (DNA): TGCGCCAGCAGCACCCAGGGGTCTGGGGAGACCCAGTACTTC.

The CDR3 nucleotides read TGTGCCACCAGCAGGGGCCGTGACAGCTCCTACAATGAGCAGTTCTTC. It specifies CATSRGRDSSYNEQFF. The chain combines TRBV15 with TRBJ2-1, with D perhaps matching TRBD1 (5 bases). CDR3 size: 16 residues. The V and J ends lost 3 bases and 0 bases respectively, with 12 bases between them. Germline V gene sequence: CDR1 LNHNV, CDR2 YYDKDF (reference sequence).

The V call is TRBV10-2, the J call TRBJ2-2, with a weak D call TRBD1 (6 bases). The CDR3 covers 15 residues. V lost 6 bases and J lost 0, with 11 bases in between. Germline V gene lookup returns CDR1 WSHSY and CDR2 SAAADI. CDR3 sequence reads: CASSLQGPNTGELFF. CDR3 coding DNA: TGCGCCAGCAGCTTACAGGGACCGAACACCGGGGAGCTGTTTTTT.

The rearrangement joins TRBV10-3 to TRBJ2-5, with D possibly TRBD1 on 6 matching bases. CDR3 length: 15 amino acids. The V gene's germline CDR1 is ENHRY and CDR2 SYGVKD. V shed 0 bases and J shed 4 bases, with 12 bases lying between them. CDR3 residues: CAISESRTGLETQYF. The CDR3 DNA follows: TGTGCCATCAGTGAGTCTCGTACAGGGTTAGAGACCCAGTACTTC.

This chain links TRBV6-1 with TRBJ2-5; possibly TRBD1 or TRBD2 for D (5 bases each). The CDR3 covers 12 residues. The V end lost 3 bases, the J end lost 4 bases, and 6 bases lay between the germline ends. Germline CDR1 reads MNHNS; CDR2 reads SASEGT. The CDR3 bases are TGTGCCAGCAGTGACGGGGCAGAGACCCAGTACTTC. This codes for CASSDGAETQYF.

The rearrangement links TRBV28 to TRBJ2-3; D call uncertain. Germline CDR1 reads MDHEN; CDR2 reads SYDVKM. This CDR3 spans 12 amino acids. Trimming pared 3 bases from V and 4 bases from J, leaving 5 bases between. The CDR3 is CASSFSPDTQYF. The CDR3 DNA is TGTGCCAGCAGTTTTTCTCCAGATACGCAGTATTTT.

The rearrangement uses TRBV29-1 and TRBJ2-5; D gene uncertain. From germline, CDR1 is SQVTM and CDR2 ANQGSEA. The CDR3 is 13 amino acids. Trimming took 0 bases from V and 7 from J, leaving 12 bases between them. CDR3 nucleotide sequence: TGCAGCGTTGAAGATGAGAGACTGGGGACCCAGTACTTC. This gives the protein CSVEDERLGTQYF. Variable domain in full (rest from reference TRBV29-1 and TRBJ2-5): SAVISQKPSRDICQRGTSLTIQCQVDSQVTMMFWYRQQPGQSLTLIATANQGSEATYESGFVIDKFPISRPNLTFSTLTVSNMSPEDSSIYLCSVEDERLGTQYFGPGTRLLVL.

The rearrangement joins TRBV7-2 to TRBJ2-2; D not certain. The CDR3 length is 13 residues. V dropped 5 bases and J dropped 4 bases, with 8 bases sitting between them. Germline loops: CDR1 SGHTA, CDR2 FQGNSA. The CDR3, as DNA: TGTGCCAGCAGCCCCCGCAGCACCGGGGAGCTGTTTTTT. It encodes CASSPRSTGELFF. The full variable domain, in which reference TRBV7-2 and TRBJ2-2 provide the parts outside the CDR3, is GAGVSQSPSNKVTEKGKDVELRCDPISGHTALYWYRQSLGQGLEFLIYFQGNSAPDKSGLPSDRFSAERTGGSVSTLTIQRTQQEDSAVYLCASSPRSTGELFFGEGSRLTVL.

This CDR3 reads CASSPGDYNEQFF. DNA for the CDR3: TGTGCCAGCTCACCTGGAGATTACAATGAGCAGTTCTTC. The chain couples TRBV18 to TRBJ2-1; no clear D. Per germline, CDR1 KGHSH and CDR2 LQKENI. The CDR3 length is 13 residues. The V end lost 3 bases, the J end lost 4 bases, and 7 bases lay between the germline ends.

The V call is TRBV2, the J call TRBJ1-5; the D is unclear. The V gene lost 7 bases and the J gene lost 5 bases, with 12 bases spanning the gap. CDR1 and CDR2 (germline): SNHLY, FYNNEI. The CDR3 runs 13 residues. The CDR3, as DNA: TGTGCCAGCAATGAGGCCGGGTATCAGCCCCAGCATTTT. This sequence encodes CASNEAGYQPQHF.